The next 8 T cell receptor beta chains were all read from a single sample in a study of human T cells and chemical hapten exposure. As to time point: pre-sensitization, week 0. The treatment was: therapeutic diphenylcyclopropenone sensitization with weekly scalp DPC. TCRdb independently ran MiXCR on the RACE reads; one entry per CDR3 protein. The sample holds tens of thousands of distinct CDR3 sequences, 7.5% to 8% seen once. The specimen comprised whole blood, sampled in connection with sensitization to the hapten diphenylcyclopropenone (DPC). These receptors were obtained from a woman aged 45 to 65 with alopecia areata. Some clones in this sample may be carry-over from other donors' samples.

This clonotype was seen ten or more times. This CDR3 is CSVTGGRNQPQHF. The CDR3 DNA reads as TGCAGCGTTACGGGTGGGAGAAATCAGCCCCAGCATTTT. The chain employs TRBV29-1 and TRBJ1-5; D not resolved. The length of the CDR3 is 13 residues. CDR1 and CDR2 (germline): SQVTM, ANQGSEA. V shed 5 bases and J shed 4 bases, with 12 bases lying between them.

The V call is TRBV9, the J call TRBJ1-1; D is ambiguous. CDR3 length: 14 residues. CDR1 is SGDLS and CDR2 is YYNGEE in the germline V gene. Trimming left V 4 bases short and J 4 bases short, with 14 bases between. This CDR3 reads CASSYSSGGTEAFF. CDR3 sequence (DNA): TGTGCCAGCAGCTACAGTTCCGGCGGCACTGAAGCTTTCTTT.

The CDR3 region is CASSQSGASGANVLTF. DNA of the CDR3: TGTGCCAGCAGCCAATCCGGGGCGTCTGGGGCCAACGTCCTGACTTTC. The genes are TRBV12-3 or TRBV12-4 and TRBJ2-6; D tentatively reads TRBD1 or TRBD2 (5 bases each). The CDR3 totals 16 residues. V was trimmed by 6 bases and J by 1 base, leaving 13 bases between them.

This clonotype was found many times. The J gene is TRBJ1-1, the V gene TRBV6-2 or TRBV6-3, with TRBD1 as a possible D gene (6 bases). V lost 6 bases to trimming and J lost 6 bases, with 17 bases between them. The CDR3 is made up of 14 amino acids. In germline, CDR1 is MNHEY, CDR2 SVGEGT. CDR3 DNA sequence: TGTGCCAGCAGGGACAGCGCCCCGAGGGCTGAAGCTTTCTTT. Translation: CASRDSAPRAEAFF.

The chain carries TRBV11-1 and TRBJ2-4; 9 bases are shared with TRBD1. Looked up from germline, CDR1 is SGHAT and CDR2 is FQDESV (reference sequence). CDR3 length: 15 amino acids. After removal of 5 bases from V and 7 bases from J, the junction contained 9 bases not matched to a gene. CDR3 bases: TGTGCCAGCAGCCTCTCCGGGGGACAGGGTAACATTCAGTACTTC. Protein product: CASSLSGGQGNIQYF.

This clonotype was found many times. The chain couples TRBV20-1 to TRBJ2-3; 12 bases are shared with TRBD1. The CDR3 is 15 amino acids. The V gene's germline CDR1 is DFQATT and CDR2 SNEGSKA (reference sequence). V shed 5 bases, J shed 7 bases, and the junction held 10 bases outside the gene matches. CDR3 protein: CSAPLPGQGAYTQYF. The CDR3 DNA reads as TGCAGTGCTCCTTTACCGGGACAGGGGGCATATACGCAGTATTTT.

The V gene is TRBV9, the J gene TRBJ2-2; 7 nucleotides line up with TRBD2. Germline CDR1 and CDR2: SGDLS and YYNGEE. The CDR3 sequence is 14 residues long. After removal of 3 bases from V and 4 bases from J, the junction contained 3 bases not matched to a gene. The DNA of the CDR3 is TGTGCCAGCAGCGGTACTAGCGTCACCGGGGAGCTGTTTTTT. Protein: CASSGTSVTGELFF.

This clonotype appeared many times. The chain has TRBV11-2 and TRBJ2-1, with TRBD2 matching 9 bases. Germline CDR1 is SGHAT and CDR2 is FQNNGV. This CDR3 region has 18 residues. Germline trimming cut 8 bases from V and 5 bases from J; bases unmatched to any gene: 19. CDR3 region: CASRSLEAGLAYHNEQFF. The CDR3 DNA follows: TGTGCCAGCCGCAGCTTAGAAGCGGGACTAGCCTACCACAATGAGCAGTTCTTC.